The sequence of this T cell receptor beta chain was determined in a study of metastatic and nonmetastatic thyroid tumors. Background on the study: Thyroid patients, malignant and benign, had repertoires compared across blood and tumor or nodule tissue. Study-wide results and limits: Reportedly, malignant thyroid tumors had significantly higher TCR beta diversity than benign nodules, in blood and tumor.

About this clone itself: The antigen remains unidentified.

Original data processing: Variation in CDR3 across clinicopathological groups served as the basis for constructing a distant-metastasis classifier in papillary thyroid cancer. TCRdb called clones again from the PCR reads with MiXCR. These V and J calls derive from TCRdb rather than the authors' analysis. Found here are fewer than 20,000 clones, over 20% of them singletons; the top ten hold 15% to 20%. No treatment had been given to any patient before thyroid surgery. The receptor was isolated from a female donor with papillary thyroid cancer or a benign thyroid nodule (not recorded which). Some clones in this sample may be carry-over from other donors' samples. The specimen sequenced was tumor tissue.

The CDR3 here is CASSSYPAGELFF. The CDR3 nucleotides read TGTGCCAGCAGCTCCTACCCAGCCGGGGAGCTGTTTTTT. This chain uses TRBV7-8 with TRBJ2-2, with D hard to call. Trimming shortened V by 4 bases and J by 6 bases, and 9 bases separated the two germline ends. The germline CDR1 and CDR2 sequences are SGHVS and FQNEAQ. The length of the CDR3 is 13 residues.